The 10 T cell receptor beta chains listed next were all sequenced from one sample in a study of control samples from healthy donors and cancer patients (TCRdb year 2020). Receptor amplification or capture employed the immunoSEQ multiplex PCR assay. Not all clones reach the TCRdb copy of this immuneACCESS table, which keeps in-frame sequences only. Checked studies attribute under half of the gap to unresolved V genes and leave the rest unexplained. The sample table shows about 110,000 clones, and about nine tenths are seen once. Of the sample, 3.5% to 4.5% is held by the ten largest clones. The sequencing input was blood. Receptor source: a human donor in good health. The donor label of this sample is uncertain.

This rearrangement joins TRBV5-1 to TRBJ2-5; D possibly corresponds to TRBD2 (6 bases). The length of the CDR3 is 15 residues. The ends were cut back, 1 base at V and 3 bases at J, with 13 bases in the middle. CDR1 SGHRS and CDR2 YFSETQ come from the germline V gene. CDR3 amino acids: CASSLRPGEKETQYF. The CDR3 DNA reads as TGCGCCAGCAGCTTGCGACCGGGAGAGAAAGAGACCCAGTACTTC. The variable domain in full, with the rest retrieved from reference TRBV5-1 and TRBJ2-5, is KAGVTQTPRYLIKTRGQQVTLSCSPISGHRSVSWYQQTPGQGLQFLFEYFSETQRNKGNFPGRFSGRQFSNSRSEMNVSTLELGDSALYLCASSLRPGEKETQYFGPGTRLLVL.

The J gene is TRBJ1-1, the V gene TRBV18; TRBD1 agrees at 8 bases. Germline assignment: CDR1 KGHSH and CDR2 LQKENI. The V gene end was trimmed by 6 bases and the J gene end by 7 bases; junction bases not matched to a gene: 4. The CDR3 loop spans 12 amino acids. The CDR3 reads CASSRQGSEAFF. The DNA for the CDR3 is TGTGCCAGCTCGCGACAGGGGAGTGAAGCTTTCTTT.

The rearrangement links TRBV2 to TRBJ1-6, with 10 bases fitting TRBD1. The junction had 22 bases not matched to a gene; V was cut back by 5 bases and J by 3 bases. CDR1 and CDR2 from the germline V gene are SNHLY and FYNNEI. This CDR3 spans 22 amino acids. The CDR3: CASSRDRGYGDSQNDYNSPLHF. In nucleotides, the CDR3 is TGTGCCAGCAGTCGGGACAGGGGTTACGGGGATTCGCAAAATGACTATAATTCACCCCTCCACTTT.

The chain couples TRBV6-5 to TRBJ2-4; unclear D gene. This CDR3 comprises 14 residues. Looked up from germline, CDR1 is MNHEY and CDR2 is SVGAGI. V lost 6 bases, J lost 1 base, and 10 bases lay in between. For the CDR3, the DNA is TGTGCCAGCAGGCCAGGCCCTGCCAAAAACATTCAGTACTTC. This gives the protein CASRPGPAKNIQYF.

The V call is TRBV3-1 (or the pseudogene TRBV3-2), the J call TRBJ1-4; D possibly corresponds to TRBD1 (6 bases). Trimming stripped 0 bases from V and 10 bases from J, with 9 bases between. The CDR3 spans 13 residues. Per the germline V gene, CDR1 is LGHDT and CDR2 is YNNKEL (reference sequence). DNA for the CDR3: TGTGCCAGCAGCCAAGATGAGGGGGGAAAACTGTTTTTT. Residues: CASSQDEGGKLFF.

The chain employs TRBV11-2 and TRBJ1-1; the D gene is possibly TRBD1 (6 bases). The germline V gene encodes CDR1 SGHAT and CDR2 FQNNGV. The CDR3 spans 14 residues. V was pared by 5 bases and J by 5 bases, with 15 bases between. CDR3 sequence reads: CASSSLRGKTEAFF. Written as DNA, the CDR3 is TGTGCCAGCAGCAGTCTAAGGGGGAAAACTGAAGCTTTCTTT.

The rearrangement uses TRBV9 and TRBJ2-7; a weak D match, TRBD2 (6 bases). Germline values: CDR1 SGDLS, CDR2 YYNGEE. V shed 4 bases and J shed 3 bases, with 11 bases lying between them. CDR3 length equals 13 residues. The CDR3 sequence: CASSPTGGYEQYF. CDR3 sequence (DNA): TGTGCCAGCAGCCCAACCGGGGGCTACGAGCAGTACTTC.

The V and J genes are TRBV14 and TRBJ2-3; 9 positions agree with TRBD1. The germline V gene encodes CDR1 SGHDN and CDR2 FVKESK. V shed 1 base, J shed 5 bases, and the junction held 4 bases outside the gene matches. This CDR3 has 15 amino acids. As DNA, the CDR3 is TGTGCCAGCAGCCAAGTAGGACAGGGGATAGATACGCAGTATTTT. Its translation: CASSQVGQGIDTQYF.

V is TRBV2 and J is TRBJ2-2, with a weak D call TRBD2 (5 bases). Germline loops: CDR1 SNHLY, CDR2 FYNNEI. The CDR3 runs to 17 residues. V was shortened by 1 base and J by 1 base, with 13 bases between the two germline ends. CDR3 amino acids: CASSEVYGVWNTGELFF. The CDR3 DNA reads as TGTGCCAGCAGTGAAGTGTACGGGGTTTGGAACACCGGGGAGCTGTTTTTT.

The sample holds one count of this clone. CDR3 loop: CASSFQGVGNTIYF. As DNA, the CDR3 is TGTGCCAGCAGCTTCCAGGGGGTCGGAAACACCATATATTTT. This rearrangement joins TRBV5-6 to TRBJ1-3; 7 nucleotides agree with TRBD1. From germline, CDR1 is SGHDT and CDR2 YYEEEE. Losses at the gene ends were 2 bases for V and 4 bases for J; bases not matched to a gene: 3. The CDR3 totals 14 residues.